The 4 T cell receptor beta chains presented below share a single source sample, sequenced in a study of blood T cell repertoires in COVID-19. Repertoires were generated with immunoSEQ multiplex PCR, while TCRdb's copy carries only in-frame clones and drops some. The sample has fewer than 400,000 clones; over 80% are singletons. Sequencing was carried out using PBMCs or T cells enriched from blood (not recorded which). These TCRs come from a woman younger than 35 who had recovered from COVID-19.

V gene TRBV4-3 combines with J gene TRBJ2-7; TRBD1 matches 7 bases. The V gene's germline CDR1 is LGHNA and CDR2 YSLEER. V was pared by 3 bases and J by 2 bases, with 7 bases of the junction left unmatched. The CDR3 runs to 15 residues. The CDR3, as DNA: TGCGCCAGCAGCCACTTTCGACAGGGAGCCTACGAGCAGTACTTC. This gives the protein CASSHFRQGAYEQYF.

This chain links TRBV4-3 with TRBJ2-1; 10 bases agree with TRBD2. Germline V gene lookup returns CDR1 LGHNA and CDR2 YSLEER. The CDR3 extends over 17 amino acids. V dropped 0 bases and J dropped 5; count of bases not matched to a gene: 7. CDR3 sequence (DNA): TGCGCCAGCAGCCAAGAAACTAGCGGGGTTCGGGACAATGAGCAGTTCTTC. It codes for CASSQETSGVRDNEQFF.

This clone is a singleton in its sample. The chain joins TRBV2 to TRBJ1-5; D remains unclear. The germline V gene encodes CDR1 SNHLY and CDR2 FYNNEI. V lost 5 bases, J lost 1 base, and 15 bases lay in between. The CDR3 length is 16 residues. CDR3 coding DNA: TGTGCCAGCAGTCAGAGGGCCAGTGGAAGCAATCAGCCCCAGCATTTT. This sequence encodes CASSQRASGSNQPQHF.

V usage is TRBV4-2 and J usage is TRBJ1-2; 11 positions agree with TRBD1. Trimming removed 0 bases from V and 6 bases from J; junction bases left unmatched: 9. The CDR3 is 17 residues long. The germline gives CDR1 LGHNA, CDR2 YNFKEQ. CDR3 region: CASSQDRDRGYSHGYTF. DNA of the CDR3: TGTGCCAGCAGCCAAGACCGGGACAGGGGGTATTCACATGGCTACACCTTC.